These T cell receptor beta chains were read from a single sample in a study of beta chain features in type 1 diabetes. Assay: immunoSEQ multiplex PCR; the TCRdb copy retains only in-frame clones and omits some. The sample consists of about 300,000 clones, about 8% of them appearing once. Sequencing was performed on central memory CD4+ T cells from blood. The receptors here all came from a woman aged 18-29 years in good health. CDR3s include the opening cysteine and the closing phenylalanine or tryptophan. The D gene is left open where the match is weak. For some rows the clone size is stated as once, few or many, or as a class when expanded; others skip it.

J gene: TRBJ2-1; D gene: TRBD1; clone size: few; V gene: TRBV28; CDR3 protein: CASSPGTVECEQFF; CDR3 DNA: TGTGCCAGCAGCCCAGGGACAGTCGAATGTGAGCAGTTCTTC
J gene: TRBJ1-2; D gene: -; clone size: -; V gene: TRBV7-2; CDR3 protein: CASNEWGHYGYTF; CDR3 DNA: TGTGCCAGCAACGAATGGGGGCACTATGGCTACACCTTC
J gene: TRBJ2-6; D gene: TRBD1; clone size: -; V gene: TRBV7-2; CDR3 protein: CASTRQGSSGANVLTF; CDR3 DNA: TGTGCCAGCACCCGACAGGGGTCCTCTGGGGCCAACGTCCTGACTTTC
J gene: TRBJ1-1; D gene: -; clone size: few; V gene: TRBV5-6; CDR3 protein: CASSLPGYAEAFF; CDR3 DNA: TGTGCCAGCAGTCTGCCAGGGTACGCTGAAGCTTTCTTT
J gene: TRBJ2-5; D gene: TRBD1; clone size: -; V gene: TRBV6-5; CDR3 protein: CASTASLGGRETQYF; CDR3 DNA: TGTGCCAGCACTGCTTCATTAGGGGGCCGAGAGACCCAGTACTTC
J gene: TRBJ2-1; D gene: TRBD2; clone size: -; V gene: TRBV10-2; CDR3 protein: CASSDGGGSKFF; CDR3 DNA: TGCGCCAGCAGTGACGGGGGGGGCTCGAAGTTCTTC
J gene: TRBJ2-5; D gene: -; clone size: few; V gene: TRBV4-3; CDR3 protein: CASSQVRTVEETQYF; CDR3 DNA: TGCGCCAGCAGCCAAGTTAGGACAGTGGAAGAGACCCAGTACTTC
J gene: TRBJ2-5; D gene: TRBD2; clone size: few; V gene: TRBV7-2; CDR3 protein: CASERLAGLPETQYF; CDR3 DNA: TGTGCCAGCGAGCGACTAGCGGGACTCCCAGAGACCCAGTACTTC
J gene: TRBJ1-1; D gene: -; clone size: -; V gene: TRBV7-9; CDR3 protein: CASSLASGTEAFF; CDR3 DNA: TGTGCCAGCAGCTTAGCGTCGGGCACTGAAGCTTTCTTT
J gene: TRBJ2-1; D gene: TRBD2; clone size: few; V gene: TRBV19; CDR3 protein: CASSRNRRLAENYNEQFF; CDR3 DNA: TGTGCCAGTAGCAGGAACCGACGACTAGCGGAAAACTACAATGAGCAGTTCTTC
J gene: TRBJ2-1; D gene: -; clone size: few; V gene: TRBV9; CDR3 protein: CASSVGGGNNEQFF; CDR3 DNA: TGTGCCAGCAGCGTAGGAGGCGGCAACAATGAGCAGTTCTTC
J gene: TRBJ1-1; D gene: -; clone size: many; V gene: TRBV7-2; CDR3 protein: CASSLRRNEAFF; CDR3 DNA: TGTGCCAGCAGCTTACGACGGAATGAAGCTTTCTTT
J gene: TRBJ2-3; D gene: TRBD2; clone size: -; V gene: TRBV5-1; CDR3 protein: CASSLEGLEGDTQYF; CDR3 DNA: TGCGCCAGCAGCTTGGAAGGACTAGAGGGGGATACGCAGTATTTT
J gene: TRBJ2-4; D gene: -; clone size: -; V gene: TRBV30; CDR3 protein: CAWSRGMDAIQYF; CDR3 DNA: TGTGCCTGGAGTAGGGGAATGGATGCCATTCAGTACTTC
J gene: TRBJ2-5; D gene: -; clone size: -; V gene: TRBV7-2; CDR3 protein: CASSHGQETQYF; CDR3 DNA: TGTGCCAGCAGTCATGGGCAAGAGACCCAGTACTTC
J gene: TRBJ2-3; D gene: -; clone size: few; V gene: TRBV5-6; CDR3 protein: CASSRPNTDTQYF; CDR3 DNA: TGTGCCAGCAGCAGGCCTAACACAGATACGCAGTATTTT
J gene: TRBJ2-7; D gene: -; clone size: -; V gene: TRBV7-2; CDR3 protein: CASSSMRTGAGEQYF; CDR3 DNA: TGTGCCAGCAGCTCGATGAGGACGGGGGCGGGGGAGCAGTACTTC
J gene: TRBJ2-7; D gene: -; clone size: few; V gene: TRBV30; CDR3 protein: CAWSAGTGLYEQYF; CDR3 DNA: TGTGCCTGGAGTGCCGGGACCGGTTTGTACGAGCAGTACTTC
J gene: TRBJ1-2; D gene: TRBD1; clone size: -; V gene: TRBV28; CDR3 protein: CASSPGQGRQGYTF; CDR3 DNA: TGTGCCAGCAGCCCCGGACAGGGCCGCCAAGGCTACACCTTC
J gene: TRBJ2-7; D gene: -; clone size: -; V gene: TRBV29-1; CDR3 protein: CSVPGPLYEQYF; CDR3 DNA: TGCAGCGTCCCGGGACCCCTCTACGAGCAGTACTTC
J gene: TRBJ2-1; D gene: -; clone size: few; V gene: TRBV7-8; CDR3 protein: CASSLFTRYNEQFF; CDR3 DNA: TGTGCCAGCAGCTTATTTACCAGATACAATGAGCAGTTCTTC
J gene: TRBJ1-4; D gene: TRBD1; clone size: few; V gene: TRBV7-2; CDR3 protein: CASSWDRGEKLFF; CDR3 DNA: TGTGCCAGCAGCTGGGACAGAGGAGAAAAACTGTTTTTT
J gene: TRBJ1-1; D gene: TRBD1; clone size: few; V gene: TRBV4-1; CDR3 protein: CASSQDPTGGNTEAFF; CDR3 DNA: TGCGCCAGCAGCCAAGATCCGACAGGGGGAAACACTGAAGCTTTCTTT
J gene: TRBJ1-1; D gene: -; clone size: -; V gene: TRBV2; CDR3 protein: CASSEAAEAFF; CDR3 DNA: TGTGCCAGCAGTGAAGCGGCAGAAGCTTTCTTT
J gene: TRBJ2-5; D gene: -; clone size: few; V gene: TRBV6-6; CDR3 protein: CASSSHSSSQYF; CDR3 DNA: TGTGCCAGCAGTTCGCACTCCTCCTCCCAGTACTTC
J gene: TRBJ2-2; D gene: TRBD2; clone size: -; V gene: TRBV4-1; CDR3 protein: CASSQGGSGSLNTGELFF; CDR3 DNA: TGCGCCAGCAGCCAAGGGGGTAGCGGGAGTCTGAACACCGGGGAGCTGTTTTTT